Listed below are T cell receptor beta chains from one sample, sequenced in a study of blood T cell repertoires in COVID-19. This table comes from immunoSEQ multiplex PCR, and its TCRdb copy is limited to in-frame clones, with some not included. The sample yields approximately 45,000 clones, roughly 73% seen once. The sequencing sample was made of peripheral blood. These receptors all come from a man older than 75 with acute or convalescent COVID-19. The CDR3 runs from the conserved cysteine through the conserved F or W. A D gene is named only where the DNA matches it firmly. Size tells how often a clone was seen (once, few, many) or the class of an expanded clone, and some rows leave it out.

TRBV7-8	TRBJ1-5	NA	NA	CASSRGGGHNQPQHF	TGTGCCAGCAGCCGAGGGGGAGGGCACAATCAGCCCCAGCATTTT
TRBV6-4	TRBJ2-3	NA	TRBD2	CASSWRETDTQYF	TGTGCCAGCAGTTGGCGGGAGACCGATACGCAGTATTTT
TRBV2	TRBJ1-1	NA	NA	CASSRVMNTEAFF	TGTGCCAGCAGCAGGGTCATGAACACTGAAGCTTTCTTT
TRBV11-2	TRBJ1-4	few	TRBD1	CASSPTGDTTTNEKLFF	TGTGCCAGCAGCCCGACAGGGGATACCACAACTAATGAAAAACTGTTTTTT
TRBV18	TRBJ2-7	NA	NA	CASSPAGAFSYEQYF	TGTGCCAGCTCACCAGCGGGGGCCTTCTCCTACGAGCAGTACTTC
TRBV19	TRBJ1-3	NA	NA	CASSIGGYSGNTIYF	TGTGCCAGTAGTATCGGCGGTTACTCTGGAAACACCATATATTTT
TRBV29-1	TRBJ1-2	NA	TRBD1	CSVRDRLYGYTF	TGCAGCGTTCGGGACAGGTTATATGGCTACACCTTC
TRBV29-1	TRBJ1-1	NA	NA	CSVVLTEAFF	TGCAGCGTTGTCCTCACTGAAGCTTTCTTT
TRBV28	TRBJ1-1	NA	TRBD1	CASSLQGARTEAFF	TGTGCCAGCAGTCTACAGGGGGCGCGAACTGAAGCTTTCTTT
TRBV30	TRBJ2-4	NA	TRBD2	CAWLGLAGGVRGKNIQYF	TGTGCCTGGTTGGGACTAGCGGGAGGTGTTAGAGGCAAAAACATTCAGTACTTC
TRBV5-4	TRBJ2-5	NA	TRBD2	CASSLVPGGSGETQYF	TGTGCCAGCAGCTTGGTTCCGGGAGGGTCGGGGGAGACCCAGTACTTC
TRBV2	TRBJ2-3	once	NA	CASSVGGSTDTQYF	TGTGCCAGCAGTGTAGGCGGGAGCACAGATACGCAGTATTTT
TRBV6-6	TRBJ2-3	NA	TRBD2	CASKLAGVEDTQYF	TGTGCCAGCAAACTAGCGGGTGTAGAAGATACGCAGTATTTT